This T cell receptor beta chain stems from a study of blood T cells in healthy people across ages. Donation came from healthy Caucasian individuals in Russia who were aged roughly 6 to 95. Every donor gave approximately 10 milliliters of peripheral blood. In each sample, at least 6 million PBMCs were isolated. Sample-barcoded 5' priming and a J-beta primer mix drove a second PCR of roughly 7 to 11 cycles. TCRdb redid the calling of the 5' RACE reads with MiXCR, one entry per CDR3 protein. Of over 1.5 million distinct CDR3 sequences listed, roughly 50% are singletons. In this sample, this clonotype turned up once. Antigen unknown. Just one base apart from a much larger clone, this may be a read error. The study's findings and limits: Among long-lived donors, naive CD4+ cells were more numerous and diversity higher than in aged donors.

Trimming removed 7 bases from V and 4 bases from J; junction bases left unmatched: 10. The CDR3 runs 14 residues. Germline V gives CDR1 SQVTM, CDR2 ANQGSEA. V and J are TRBV29-1 and TRBJ2-5; TRBD2 matches 9 bases. This receptor was obtained from a woman between 40 and 55 years old in good health. Sequenced sample: blood. DNA for the CDR3: TGCAGCGCAAAAAAAGCGGGGGGAGGAGAGACCCAGTACTTC. This encodes CSAKKAGGGETQYF. The whole variable domain, filled in from reference TRBV29-1 and TRBJ2-5, reads SAVISQKPSRDICQRGTSLTIQCQVDSQVTMMFWYRQQPGQSLTLIATANQGSEATYESGFVIDKFPISRPNLTFSTLTVSNMSPEDSSIYLCSAKKAGGGETQYFGPGTRLLVL.